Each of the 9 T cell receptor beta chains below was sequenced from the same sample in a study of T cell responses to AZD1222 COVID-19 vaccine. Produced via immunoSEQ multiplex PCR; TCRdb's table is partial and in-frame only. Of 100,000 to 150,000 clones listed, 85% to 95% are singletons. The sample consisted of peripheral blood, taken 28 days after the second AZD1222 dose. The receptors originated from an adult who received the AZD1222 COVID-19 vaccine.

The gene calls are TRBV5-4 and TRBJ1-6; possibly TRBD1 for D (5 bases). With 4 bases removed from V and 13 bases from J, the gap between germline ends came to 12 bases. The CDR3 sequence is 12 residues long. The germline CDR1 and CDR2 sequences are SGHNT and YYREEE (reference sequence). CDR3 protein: CASSRDSFPLHF. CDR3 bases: TGTGCCAGCAGCCGGGACTCTTTTCCCCTCCACTTT.

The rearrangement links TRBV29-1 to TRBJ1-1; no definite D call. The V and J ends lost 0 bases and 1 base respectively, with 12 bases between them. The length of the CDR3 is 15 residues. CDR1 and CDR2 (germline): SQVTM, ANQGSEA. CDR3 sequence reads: CSVEDPWSGNTEAFF. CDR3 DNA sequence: TGCAGCGTTGAAGATCCTTGGTCGGGGAACACTGAAGCTTTCTTT.

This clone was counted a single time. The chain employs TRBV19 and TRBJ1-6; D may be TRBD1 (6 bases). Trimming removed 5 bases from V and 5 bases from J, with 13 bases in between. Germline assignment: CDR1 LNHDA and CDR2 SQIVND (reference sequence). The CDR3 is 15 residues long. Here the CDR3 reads CASSVQGVDNSPLHF. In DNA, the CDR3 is TGTGCCAGTAGTGTACAGGGAGTGGATAATTCACCCCTCCACTTT.

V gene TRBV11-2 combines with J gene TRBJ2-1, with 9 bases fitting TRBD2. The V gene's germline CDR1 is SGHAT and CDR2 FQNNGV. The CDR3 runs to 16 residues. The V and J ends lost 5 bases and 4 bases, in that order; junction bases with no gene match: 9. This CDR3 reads CASSGSLAGAYNEQFF. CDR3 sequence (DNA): TGTGCCAGCAGCGGGAGTTTAGCGGGGGCTTACAATGAGCAGTTCTTC.

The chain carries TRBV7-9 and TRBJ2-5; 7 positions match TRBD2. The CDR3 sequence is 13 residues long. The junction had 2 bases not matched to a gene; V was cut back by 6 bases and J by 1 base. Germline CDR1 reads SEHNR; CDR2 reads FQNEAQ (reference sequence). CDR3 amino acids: CASRPGGQETQYF. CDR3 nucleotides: TGTGCCAGCAGACCGGGGGGCCAAGAGACCCAGTACTTC.

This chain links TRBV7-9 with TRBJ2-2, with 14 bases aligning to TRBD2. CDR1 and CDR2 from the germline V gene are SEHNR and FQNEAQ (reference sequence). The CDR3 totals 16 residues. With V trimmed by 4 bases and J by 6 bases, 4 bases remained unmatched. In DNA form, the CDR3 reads TGTGCCAGCAGCTCAGGGACTAGCGGGAGCGCCGGGGAGCTGTTTTTT. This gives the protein CASSSGTSGSAGELFF.

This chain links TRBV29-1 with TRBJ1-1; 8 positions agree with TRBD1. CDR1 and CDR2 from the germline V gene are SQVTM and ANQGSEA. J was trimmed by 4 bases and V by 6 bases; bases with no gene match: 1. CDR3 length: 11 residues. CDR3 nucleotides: TGCAGCGTAACAGGGGGCACTGAAGCTTTCTTT. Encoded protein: CSVTGGTEAFF.

CDR3 DNA: TGTGCCAGCAGCCCACCTCACAGGCGGGGACCACTGGAGACCCAGTACTTC. Encoded protein: CASSPPHRRGPLETQYF. The gene calls are TRBV3-1 (or the pseudogene TRBV3-2) and TRBJ2-5, with D maybe TRBD2 (6 bases). The germline V gene encodes CDR1 LGHDT and CDR2 YNNKEL (reference sequence). Between the trimmed V and J ends, which lost 4 bases and 5 bases, there was a span of 23 bases. The CDR3 loop spans 17 amino acids.

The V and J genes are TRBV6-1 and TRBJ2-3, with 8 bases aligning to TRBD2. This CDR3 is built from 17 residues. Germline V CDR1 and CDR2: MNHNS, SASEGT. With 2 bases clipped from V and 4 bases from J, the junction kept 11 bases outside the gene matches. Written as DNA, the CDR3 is TGTGCCAGCAGTGAAAATCGAGGACTAGCAGGGGCAGATACGCAGTATTTT. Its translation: CASSENRGLAGADTQYF.